The 27 T cell receptor beta chains presented below share a single source sample, sequenced in a study of T cells after somatic rescue of genetic block. The repertoire was sequenced with immunoSEQ multiplex PCR; TCRdb's copy has only in-frame clones and lacks some. This table has roughly 110,000 clones, about 90% appearing once. Sequencing was carried out using peripheral blood mononuclear cells (PBMCs). The receptors here all came from a woman under 30.

The chain employs TRBV18 and TRBJ2-2; TRBD1 might be the D (6 bases). Trimming pared 6 bases from V and 4 bases from J, leaving 15 bases between. This CDR3 has 15 amino acids. Germline V gene lookup returns CDR1 KGHSH and CDR2 LQKENI. The CDR3 reads CASSFQGLSTGELFF. Here the CDR3 DNA reads TGTGCCAGCTCCTTCCAGGGGTTGAGCACCGGGGAGCTGTTTTTT.

CDR3 region: CAISVEGPTEAFF. DNA for the CDR3: TGTGCCATCAGTGTGGAGGGTCCCACTGAAGCTTTCTTT. This chain links TRBV10-3 with TRBJ1-1, with unresolved D. The CDR3 is 13 residues long. V gave up 4 bases and J gave up 4 bases, with 10 bases separating them. Germline assignment: CDR1 ENHRY and CDR2 SYGVKD.

The V gene is TRBV5-1, the J gene TRBJ1-4; 7 bases agree with TRBD1. CDR3 length equals 14 residues. Germline V gives CDR1 SGHRS, CDR2 YFSETQ. With 1 base clipped from V and 8 bases from J, the junction kept 5 bases outside the gene matches. The CDR3 loop reads CASSLYRGAEKLFF. CDR3 in DNA: TGCGCCAGCAGCTTGTACAGGGGCGCCGAAAAACTGTTTTTT.

The chain's CDR3 is CASKGWLNQPQHF. CDR3 coding DNA: TGTGCCAGCAAGGGGTGGCTCAATCAGCCCCAGCATTTT. The chain joins TRBV2 to TRBJ1-5, with TRBD1 as a possible D gene (5 bases). There are 13 residues in the CDR3. With 7 bases removed from V and 3 bases from J, the gap between germline ends came to 10 bases. Germline values: CDR1 SNHLY, CDR2 FYNNEI.

This chain joins TRBV4-3 and TRBJ2-2; 10 bases fit TRBD1. The CDR3 has 18 residues. Germline V lookup: CDR1 LGHNA, CDR2 YSLEER. The V gene end was trimmed by 2 bases and the J gene end by 5 bases; junction bases not matched to a gene: 11. The CDR3 sequence is CASSQRRGTGENTGELFF. The CDR3 region has the DNA TGCGCCAGCAGCCAACGCCGAGGGACAGGGGAAAATACCGGGGAGCTGTTTTTT.

The chain links TRBV6-1 to TRBJ2-7; D is uncertain. V was cut by 5 bases and J by 3 bases, with 2 bases left in between. CDR3 length equals 10 residues. Germline V gene lookup returns CDR1 MNHNS and CDR2 SASEGT. The CDR3 DNA reads TGTGCCAGCAGTCTCTACGAGCAGTACTTC. This gives the protein CASSLYEQYF.

The chain couples TRBV9 to TRBJ2-3, with TRBD1 matching over 12 bases. This CDR3 comprises 16 residues. The J segment lost 6 bases and the V segment lost 3 bases, leaving 8 bases of the junction unmatched. Germline V CDR1 and CDR2: SGDLS, YYNGEE. This chain's CDR3 is CASSAPGTGGDDTQYF. The CDR3, as DNA: TGTGCCAGCAGCGCGCCCGGGACAGGGGGCGATGATACGCAGTATTTT. Variable domain in full (rest from reference TRBV9 and TRBJ2-3): DSGVTQTPKHLITATGQRVTLRCSPRSGDLSVYWYQQSLDQGLQFLIQYYNGEERAKGNILERFSAQQFPDLHSELNLSSLELGDSALYFCASSAPGTGGDDTQYFGPGTRLTVL.

This clone was found once. The DNA for the CDR3 is TGTGCCAGTAGTAGACTAGCGTCCACAGATACGCAGTATTTT. Amino acid sequence: CASSRLASTDTQYF. This sequence joins TRBV19 and TRBJ2-3; 8 positions match TRBD2. This CDR3 has 14 residues. CDR1 is LNHDA, CDR2 SQIVND, per germline (reference sequence). V shed 4 bases, J shed 2 bases, and the junction held 2 bases outside the gene matches.

The V and J genes are TRBV18 and TRBJ2-2; D is perhaps TRBD1 or TRBD2 (5 bases each). CDR3 length: 16 amino acids. V shed 3 bases and J shed 2 bases, with 13 bases lying between them. Germline V gene lookup returns CDR1 KGHSH and CDR2 LQKENI. CDR3 region: CASSPTGTYNTGELFF. CDR3 DNA: TGTGCCAGCTCACCCACCGGGACGTACAACACCGGGGAGCTGTTTTTT.

This sequence joins TRBV7-2 and TRBJ2-7; 9 positions match TRBD1. V lost 5 bases, J lost 3 bases, and 11 bases stayed unmatched. Germline CDR1 and CDR2: SGHTA and FQGNSA. The CDR3 runs 16 residues. CDR3 sequence: CASSVTRTGDLYEQYF. The CDR3 DNA is TGTGCCAGCAGCGTCACTCGGACAGGGGACCTCTACGAGCAGTACTTC.

The chain couples TRBV25-1 to TRBJ2-5; the D is unclear. V lost 8 bases to trimming and J lost 4 bases, with 23 bases between them. There are 16 residues in the CDR3. Germline V gene data show CDR1 as MGHDK and CDR2 as SYGVNS. The CDR3 nucleotides are TGTGCCAGCGCCTCCACATCCAACCTCGAGCCAGAGACCCAGTACTTC. It is translated as CASASTSNLEPETQYF.

The CDR3 here is CASSPQTGENYNEQFF. CDR3 sequence (DNA): TGTGCCAGCAGCCCCCAGACAGGGGAGAACTACAATGAGCAGTTCTTC. This chain connects TRBV9 to TRBJ2-1; TRBD1 aligns across 8 bases. Germline trimming cut 4 bases from V and 3 bases from J; bases unmatched to any gene: 9. The CDR3 covers 16 residues. The germline V gene encodes CDR1 SGDLS and CDR2 YYNGEE.

The V call is TRBV10-3, the J call TRBJ1-5; D remains unclear. V was cut by 0 bases and J by 0 bases, with 12 bases left in between. The CDR3 is 17 amino acids. CDR1 is ENHRY, CDR2 SYGVKD, per germline. CDR3 amino acids: CAISESMVAASNQPQHF. The CDR3 nucleotides read TGTGCCATCAGTGAGTCGATGGTGGCAGCTAGCAATCAGCCCCAGCATTTT.

The CDR3 loop is CASRDPTGSGETQYF. CDR3 nucleotides: TGTGCCAGCAGGGATCCCACCGGTAGTGGAGAGACCCAGTACTTC. The chain uses TRBV2 and TRBJ2-5; no clear D. Trimming stripped 6 bases from V and 4 bases from J, with 18 bases between. Germline-derived CDR1 and CDR2 are SNHLY and FYNNEI. The length of the CDR3 is 15 residues.

This chain connects TRBV19 to TRBJ1-2; 9 bases agree with TRBD1. This CDR3 is 15 amino acids long. The germline V gene has CDR1 LNHDA and CDR2 SQIVND (reference sequence). The V and J ends lost 4 bases and 8 bases, in that order; junction bases with no gene match: 11. CDR3: CASSTHTGTGNGYTF. The CDR3 DNA follows: TGTGCCAGTAGTACCCACACAGGGACAGGGAACGGCTACACCTTC.

V usage is TRBV5-4 and J usage is TRBJ2-4, with TRBD2 identical over 16 bases. The germline CDR1 and CDR2 sequences are SGHNT and YYREEE (reference sequence). After removal of 4 bases from V and 8 bases from J, the junction contained 6 bases not matched to a gene. This CDR3 contains 16 residues. CDR3 residues: CASSPGTSGGADIQYF. For the CDR3, the DNA is TGTGCCAGCAGCCCCGGGACTAGCGGGGGGGCAGACATTCAGTACTTC. Together with reference TRBV5-4 and TRBJ2-4, the CDR3 gives the full variable domain: ETGVTQSPTHLIKTRGQQVTLRCSSQSGHNTVSWYQQALGQGPQFIFQYYREEENGRGNFPPRFSGLQFPNYSSELNVNALELDDSALYLCASSPGTSGGADIQYFGAGTRLSVL.

V and J are TRBV5-4 and TRBJ2-7; tentative D call: TRBD2 (7 bases). Trimming left V 0 bases short and J 0 bases short, with 16 bases between. This CDR3 has 17 amino acids. Germline-derived CDR1 and CDR2 are SGHNT and YYREEE (reference sequence). The CDR3 nucleotides read TGTGCCAGCAGCTTGGATGGGGGGGGCCTTAACTCCTACGAGCAGTACTTC. Its translation is CASSLDGGGLNSYEQYF. The variable domain in full, completed from reference TRBV5-4 and TRBJ2-7, reads ETGVTQSPTHLIKTRGQQVTLRCSSQSGHNTVSWYQQALGQGPQFIFQYYREEENGRGNFPPRFSGLQFPNYSSELNVNALELDDSALYLCASSLDGGGLNSYEQYFGPGTRLTVT.

V and J are TRBV7-2 and TRBJ1-5; D gene uncertain. This CDR3 region has 18 residues. Germline assignment: CDR1 SGHTA and CDR2 FQGNSA. V lost 5 bases and J lost 1, with 21 bases in between. DNA of the CDR3: TGTGCCAGCAGCGAGGAGACACGGACCTCTTTCAGCAATCAGCCCCAGCATTTT. This translates into CASSEETRTSFSNQPQHF.

This chain connects TRBV7-2 to TRBJ1-5; tentatively, D is TRBD1 (5 bases). The CDR3 length is 16 residues. Germline CDR1 SGHTA, CDR2 FQGNSA. The germline V and J ends were trimmed by 4 bases and 1 base, with 14 bases remaining between them. CDR3: CASSSSTVLSNQPQHF. The CDR3 nucleotides read TGTGCCAGCAGCTCGTCGACAGTCCTAAGCAATCAGCCCCAGCATTTT.

This clone has a single count. V gene TRBV7-2 combines with J gene TRBJ2-3; D is perhaps TRBD1 (6 bases). Trimming removed 1 base at V and 2 bases at J, with 10 bases between. CDR1 and CDR2 (germline): SGHTA, FQGNSA. The CDR3 extends over 15 amino acids. The CDR3 reads CASSLGQAPTDTQYF. CDR3 coding DNA: TGTGCCAGCAGCTTAGGACAGGCTCCCACAGATACGCAGTATTTT. Variable domain in full (rest from reference TRBV7-2 and TRBJ2-3): GAGVSQSPSNKVTEKGKDVELRCDPISGHTALYWYRQSLGQGLEFLIYFQGNSAPDKSGLPSDRFSAERTGGSVSTLTIQRTQQEDSAVYLCASSLGQAPTDTQYFGPGTRLTVL.

In this sample, this clone turned up a few times. The chain recombines TRBV7-9 with TRBJ1-1; D not resolved. The CDR3 covers 13 residues. Trimming removed 1 base from V and 9 bases from J, with 12 bases in between. Per the germline V gene, CDR1 is SEHNR and CDR2 is FQNEAQ (reference sequence). CDR3 nucleotide sequence: TGTGCCAGCAGCTTAGAGACACTGGAAAAAGCTTTCTTT. Translating it yields CASSLETLEKAFF.

The chain is built from TRBV19 and TRBJ2-5; 12 nucleotides align to TRBD2. Trimming took 5 bases from V and 4 from J; bases not matched to a gene: 11. This CDR3 contains 17 residues. CDR1 is LNHDA, CDR2 SQIVND, per germline (reference sequence). The CDR3 DNA sequence: TGTGCCAGTAGTGGGAGCGGGACTAGCGGGTTGGGAGAGACCCAGTACTTC. Residues: CASSGSGTSGLGETQYF.

This clone was detected once. V and J are TRBV9 and TRBJ2-2, with 10 bases identical to TRBD2. J lost 6 bases, V lost 4 bases, and 15 bases had no gene match. Germline V gene lookup returns CDR1 SGDLS and CDR2 YYNGEE. This CDR3 spans 18 amino acids. CDR3 residues: CASSSPGLAGAWAGELFF. CDR3 sequence (DNA): TGTGCCAGCAGCTCCCCGGGGCTAGCGGGGGCCTGGGCCGGGGAGCTGTTTTTT.

V gene TRBV28 combines with J gene TRBJ1-6; 7 positions agree with TRBD1. The V segment lost 6 bases and the J segment 9 bases; nucleotides outside the gene matches: 8. Germline V gene lookup returns CDR1 MDHEN and CDR2 SYDVKM. The CDR3 loop spans 14 amino acids. The CDR3 loop reads CASSPDRDISPLHF. For the CDR3, the DNA is TGTGCCAGCAGCCCTGACAGGGATATTTCACCCCTCCACTTT.

The chain joins TRBV19 to TRBJ2-7; TRBD2 might be the D (7 bases). V lost 7 bases, J lost 2 bases, and 18 bases lay in between. The germline gives CDR1 LNHDA, CDR2 SQIVND (reference sequence). This CDR3 spans 15 amino acids. This chain's CDR3 is CASTPGGPPAYEQYF. In nucleotides, the CDR3 is TGTGCCAGTACCCCCGGGGGGCCTCCGGCCTACGAGCAGTACTTC.

The genes are TRBV7-9 and TRBJ1-2, with TRBD1 matching 9 bases. J was trimmed by 4 bases and V by 11 bases; bases with no gene match: 17. The germline gives CDR1 SEHNR, CDR2 FQNEAQ (reference sequence). The CDR3 is 16 residues long. CDR3 sequence reads: CAGRTGGTRVSYGYTF. Here the CDR3 DNA reads TGTGCCGGGAGAACAGGGGGCACAAGAGTCAGCTATGGCTACACCTTC.

This sequence joins TRBV7-3 and TRBJ2-6, with D tentatively TRBD1 or TRBD2 (7 bases each). The CDR3 contains 17 residues. Per the germline V gene, CDR1 is SGHTA and CDR2 is FQGTGA. The V end lost 5 bases, the J end lost 0 bases, and 14 bases lay between the germline ends. CDR3 DNA: TGTGCCAGCAGCCCCAGGGGGGGCTCCTCTGGGGCCAACGTCCTGACTTTC. This codes for CASSPRGGSSGANVLTF.